This T cell receptor (beta chain) was recovered during a study of blood T cell repertoires in COVID-19 (TCRdb year 2020). Some background on the complete study: The collaborator samples originated in the United States, Italy and Spain and spanned the acute and convalescent phases of COVID-19. Where available, HLA class I and class II types were taken from metadata supplied by the sample provider and were not determined by assay-based typing. The dataset comprised deeply sampled blood TCRbeta repertoires from subjects exposed to, actively infected with, or recovered from COVID-19. The prospective study material was composed of cDNA or gDNA derived from T cells, B-cell-depleted T cells, or PBMCs. Nearly every sample came with metadata listing a de-identified subject ID, COVID-19 status, age in years and sex. The samples were drawn from the first 160 participants of the ongoing ImmuneRACE study and from more than 1,000 subjects provided by 6 global collaborators. The repertoires were released in a freely available public database intended as a resource for research on the immune response to SARS-CoV-2. What the research found in general, with its limitations: The amount of clinical and demographic metadata varied by source and participant and was provided uncurated.

CDR1 and CDR2, per the germline V gene, are SGHRS and YFSETQ. Trimming at the junction amounts to 0 bases on V and 0 bases on J, and the germline ends lie 8 bases apart. The CDR3 sequence holds 15 residues, the cysteine and phenylalanine included. CDR3 DNA only is kept here, 45 bases in frame from base 1. For this clone: What antigen it recognizes has not been identified. Base qualities are missing; no much larger clone stands one base away.

Whole blood was collected in K2EDTA tubes by collaborating institutions according to the institutions' own protocols. For TCRbeta analysis, collaborator samples were shipped as frozen whole blood, as isolated PBMCs, or as DNA extracted from either sample type. TCRbeta CDR3 regions were amplified from genomic DNA by means of the immunoSEQ Assay, a bias-controlled multiplex PCR. On the study's bioinformatics: Within the assay, amplification of reference gene primers was used to estimate how many nucleated cells each sample contained. Sequence reads were collapsed and filtered to measure the absolute abundance of every unique TCRbeta CDR3 rearrangement. Productive Simpson clonality was computed per sample as the square root of Simpson's diversity index over productive rearrangements. Held by TCRdb, this immuneACCESS table contains in-frame sequences only and omits some clones. Under half of the omission traces to an unresolved V gene where checked; the cause of the rest is unknown. D and trimming were read from the DNA, whereas the V and J calls and clone size are those reported in that table. The sample includes fewer than 25,000 clones, with around nine tenths observed a single time. 7% to 9% of the sample comes from the top ten.

The sequencing sample was made of peripheral blood. The clonotype was recovered from a human donor in a cohort sampled during active COVID-19. The sequence links TRBV5-1 to TRBJ2-3, with an unclear D gene assignment. The DNA reads as follows: TGCGCCAGCAGCTTGGCAACGCAGAGCACAGATACGCAGTATTTT. This codes for CASSLATQSTDTQYF.